Described below is a single T cell receptor beta chain sequence and its context. Its antigen remains unknown. These data are taken from a study of cytomegalovirus exposure and HLA in healthy donors. Study results and caveats: A missense variant in DCLRE1C was later tied to TCR beta V- and J-gene trimming.

The CDR3 contains 14 residues. Trimming removed 7 bases at V and 5 bases at J, with 15 bases between. In germline, CDR1 is MNHNS, CDR2 SASEGT. PCR involved 60 Vbeta and 13 Jbeta primers. The repertoire was sequenced with immunoSEQ multiplex PCR; TCRdb's copy has only in-frame clones and lacks some. The repertoire holds around 150,000 clones, over 60% seen once, with 1.5% to 2% in the top ten. Sequencing was done on a sample of PBMCs. This sequence originates from a woman in her thirties or forties in good health and CMV-seronegative. The chain has TRBV6-1 and TRBJ1-5; no clear D gene. The CDR3 DNA reads TGTGCCAGCACCCACTGGGAGATCTATCAGCCCCAGCATTTT. This translates into CASTHWEIYQPQHF.